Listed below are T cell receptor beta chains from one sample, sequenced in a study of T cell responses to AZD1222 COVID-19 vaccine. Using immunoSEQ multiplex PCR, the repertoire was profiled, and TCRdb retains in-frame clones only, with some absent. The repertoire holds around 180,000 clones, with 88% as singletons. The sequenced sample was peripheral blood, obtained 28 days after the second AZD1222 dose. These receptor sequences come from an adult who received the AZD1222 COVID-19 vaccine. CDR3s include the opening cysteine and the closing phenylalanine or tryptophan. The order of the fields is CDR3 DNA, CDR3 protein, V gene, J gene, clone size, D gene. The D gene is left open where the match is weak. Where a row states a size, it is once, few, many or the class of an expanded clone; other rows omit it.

DNA: TGTGCCAGCAGCTTCGAGGGGGCGAGGGAGCAGTACTTC
CDR3: CASSFEGAREQYF
V: TRBV11-3
J: TRBJ2-7
size: -
D: TRBD1

DNA: TGTGCCAGTAGTCCAACGACGACAGGGACAGTTACTGAAGCTTTCTTT
CDR3: CASSPTTTGTVTEAFF
V: TRBV19
J: TRBJ1-1
size: -
D: TRBD1

DNA: TGTGCCACCAGCAGCCCCGCTTACGGGGCGTTCATCTACGAGCAGTACTTC
CDR3: CATSSPAYGAFIYEQYF
V: TRBV15
J: TRBJ2-7
size: -
D: -

DNA: TGTGCCACAGAGGCCCGAGCCTACGAGCAGTACTTC
CDR3: CATEARAYEQYF
V: TRBV28
J: TRBJ2-7
size: -
D: -

DNA: TGTGCCAGCAGCGTGGGGATCGGGGAGCTGTTTTTT
CDR3: CASSVGIGELFF
V: TRBV5-6
J: TRBJ2-2
size: -
D: -

DNA: TGTGCCAGCAGTTCACCTAGCGGGAGAGGGGAGCAGTACTTC
CDR3: CASSSPSGRGEQYF
V: TRBV28
J: TRBJ2-7
size: -
D: TRBD2

DNA: TGTGCCAGTAGTAATCGGGGCAGGGTCGATGGCTACACCTTC
CDR3: CASSNRGRVDGYTF
V: TRBV19
J: TRBJ1-2
size: -
D: -

DNA: TGTGCCAGCTCACCACAGGAACAAGACACTGAAGCTTTCTTT
CDR3: CASSPQEQDTEAFF
V: TRBV18
J: TRBJ1-1
size: -
D: -

DNA: TGTGCCAGCAGCTTACTGGCAGGCTTGGGTGAAGCTTTCTTT
CDR3: CASSLLAGLGEAFF
V: TRBV7-9
J: TRBJ1-1
size: -
D: -

DNA: TGTGCCAGCAGCTTGGCGGCTAGCGGCGACGAGCAGTACTTC
CDR3: CASSLAASGDEQYF
V: TRBV7-2
J: TRBJ2-7
size: few
D: TRBD2

DNA: TGCAGCGTTGAAGACCCCCCGGGAGAGCAGTACTTC
CDR3: CSVEDPPGEQYF
V: TRBV29-1
J: TRBJ2-7
size: -
D: -

DNA: TGTGCCAGTAGATCCATGAACACTGAAGCTTTCTTT
CDR3: CASRSMNTEAFF
V: TRBV19
J: TRBJ1-1
size: once
D: -

DNA: TGCGCCAGCAGCTCCCCGGGACAGAGCTCCTACGAGCAGTACTTC
CDR3: CASSSPGQSSYEQYF
V: TRBV5-1
J: TRBJ2-7
size: -
D: TRBD1

DNA: TGTGCCAGCAGTTCCCTCCAGGTGAACACCGGGGAGCTGTTTTTT
CDR3: CASSSLQVNTGELFF
V: TRBV27
J: TRBJ2-2
size: -
D: -

DNA: TGTGCCAGCAGCTCCCCGGGGAGGGCGGAGACCCAGTACTTC
CDR3: CASSSPGRAETQYF
V: TRBV5-4
J: TRBJ2-5
size: -
D: TRBD2

DNA: TGTGCCAGCAGCCTCGAGACAGGGGGCAATCAGCCCCAGCATTTT
CDR3: CASSLETGGNQPQHF
V: TRBV7-2
J: TRBJ1-5
size: -
D: TRBD1

DNA: TGTGCCAGCAGCTTAGAGGGAGTGACCGAGCAGTTCTTC
CDR3: CASSLEGVTEQFF
V: TRBV7-8
J: TRBJ2-1
size: -
D: -

DNA: TGTGCCAGCAGTGAAACTAGCGGGAGGATGGGCGACAATGAGCAGTTCTTC
CDR3: CASSETSGRMGDNEQFF
V: TRBV25-1
J: TRBJ2-1
size: -
D: TRBD2

DNA: TGTGCCAGCAGCGCGGGATATGACACTGAAGCTTTCTTT
CDR3: CASSAGYDTEAFF
V: TRBV7-9
J: TRBJ1-1
size: few
D: -

DNA: TGTGCCAGCAGCAAGACTAGCGGGAGTGTGGATACGCAGTATTTT
CDR3: CASSKTSGSVDTQYF
V: TRBV5-4
J: TRBJ2-3
size: -
D: TRBD2

DNA: TGTGCCAGCAGCTTTAGACTAGCGGGCCCCTACAATGAGCAGTTCTTC
CDR3: CASSFRLAGPYNEQFF
V: TRBV7-2
J: TRBJ2-1
size: -
D: TRBD2

DNA: TGTGCCAGCAGATCCCGACAGGGGAGCGTCTACGAGCAGTACTTC
CDR3: CASRSRQGSVYEQYF
V: TRBV5-6
J: TRBJ2-7
size: -
D: TRBD1

DNA: TGTGCCAGCAGTGGTACGGGATCGATGGGCTATGGCTACACCTTC
CDR3: CASSGTGSMGYGYTF
V: TRBV6-4
J: TRBJ1-2
size: -
D: -

DNA: TGTGCCACCTATCATACGGACAGGGGAGGTCAGCCCCAGCATTTT
CDR3: CATYHTDRGGQPQHF
V: TRBV27
J: TRBJ1-5
size: -
D: TRBD1

DNA: TGTGCCACCAGTGATTCTGACAGCTCCCAAGAGACCCAGTACTTC
CDR3: CATSDSDSSQETQYF
V: TRBV24-1
J: TRBJ2-5
size: -
D: -

DNA: TGTGCCAGTAGTATAGGGGACGCTAATGAAAAACTGTTTTTT
CDR3: CASSIGDANEKLFF
V: TRBV19
J: TRBJ1-4
size: few
D: -

DNA: TGTGCCAGCAGGGCTAGCGGCCAAGAGACCCAGTACTTC
CDR3: CASRASGQETQYF
V: TRBV3-1/TRBV3-2
J: TRBJ2-5
size: -
D: TRBD2

DNA: TGTGCCAGCAGCCCCCGGGGGTATGGCTACACCTTC
CDR3: CASSPRGYGYTF
V: TRBV7-2
J: TRBJ1-2
size: -
D: -

DNA: TGTGCCAGCAGCCAAGGGGACACCAGCTCCTACGAGCAGTACTTC
CDR3: CASSQGDTSSYEQYF
V: TRBV4-2
J: TRBJ2-7
size: -
D: -

DNA: TGTGCCAGCAGTTTACAGGCCTATAATTCACCCCTCCACTTT
CDR3: CASSLQAYNSPLHF
V: TRBV27
J: TRBJ1-6
size: -
D: -

DNA: TGTGCCAGCAGCCAAGATGGGCAGGGACGAGACGAGCAGTACTTC
CDR3: CASSQDGQGRDEQYF
V: TRBV4-2
J: TRBJ2-7
size: few
D: -

DNA: TGTGCCAGCAGTTCCTACTACGAGCAGTACTTC
CDR3: CASSSYYEQYF
V: TRBV28
J: TRBJ2-7
size: -
D: -

DNA: TGTGCCAGCCAAAAGAGGGGGGCTGACTACGAGCAGTACTTC
CDR3: CASQKRGADYEQYF
V: TRBV7-9
J: TRBJ2-7
size: -
D: -